Listed here are 31 T cell receptor beta chains from one sample, sequenced in a study of T cell clones after liver transplantation. The method was immunoSEQ multiplex PCR; TCRdb's version includes in-frame clones alone and lacks a portion of them. The data hold 50,000 or so clones, with approximately 71% observed a single time. This sample comprised CD4+ T cells from blood, obtained around 54 months after liver transplant. The receptors shown here come from a human patient who received a liver transplant. Certain T cells may be donor cells from the graft.

This clone was seen a few times. J is TRBJ1-4 and V is TRBV18, with 8 bases fitting TRBD1. Germline V CDR1 and CDR2: KGHSH, LQKENI. CDR3 length: 14 residues. Trimming took 3 bases from V and 7 from J; bases not matched to a gene: 4. In nucleotides, the CDR3 is TGTGCCAGCTCACCTCCGACAGGGGCTGAAAAACTGTTTTTT. This codes for CASSPPTGAEKLFF.

The chain carries TRBV28 and TRBJ1-6; 9 nucleotides align to TRBD1. J lost 6 bases, V lost 5 bases, and 5 bases had no gene match. CDR1 MDHEN and CDR2 SYDVKM come from the germline V gene. The CDR3 is 15 residues long. CDR3 residues: CASSKDRGVNSPLHF. Written as DNA, the CDR3 is TGTGCCAGCAGTAAGGACAGGGGCGTTAATTCACCCCTCCACTTT. Full variable domain (outside the CDR3, taken from reference TRBV28 and TRBJ1-6): DVKVTQSSRYLVKRTGEKVFLECVQDMDHENMFWYRQDPGLGLRLIYFSYDVKMKEKGDIPEGYSVSREKKERFSLILESASTNQTSMYLCASSKDRGVNSPLHFGNGTRLTVT.

The V and J genes are TRBV6-1 and TRBJ1-5; no firm D call. The CDR3 has 16 amino acids. Trimming pared 0 bases from V and 2 bases from J, leaving 11 bases between. Germline CDR1 MNHNS, CDR2 SASEGT. The CDR3 region is CASSEALGIGNQPQHF. DNA for the CDR3: TGTGCCAGCAGTGAAGCACTAGGGATTGGCAATCAGCCCCAGCATTTT.

This clone was picked up a small number of times. This rearrangement joins TRBV7-9 to TRBJ2-7; TRBD2 agrees at 9 bases. The CDR3 has 15 amino acids. V lost 5 bases, J lost 4 bases, and 9 bases stayed unmatched. Germline assignment: CDR1 SEHNR and CDR2 FQNEAQ (reference sequence). In DNA, the CDR3 is TGTGCCAGCAGCCGAACCCTAGCGGGGATTTACGAGCAGTACTTC. This gives the protein CASSRTLAGIYEQYF.

Only a few counts were recorded for this clone. This chain connects TRBV10-2 to TRBJ2-7; D unclear. The CDR3 loop spans 14 amino acids. V was shortened by 0 bases and J by 2 bases, with 8 bases between the two germline ends. Germline V gene sequence: CDR1 WSHSY, CDR2 SAAADI. The CDR3 DNA follows: TGCGCCAGCAGTGAGTCTTCTGGGGCCTACGAGCAGTACTTC. It yields the protein CASSESSGAYEQYF.

The V and J genes are TRBV30 and TRBJ2-3, with 8 bases matching TRBD1. Germline-derived CDR1 and CDR2 are GTSNPN and SVGIG (reference sequence). CDR3 length equals 14 residues. The ends lost 7 bases at V and 6 bases at J; junction bases unmatched: 12. CDR3 amino acids: CASQETGVTDTQYF. DNA for the CDR3: TGTGCCTCACAAGAGACAGGGGTGACGGATACGCAGTATTTT.

This clone showed up just a few times. This chain joins TRBV4-1 and TRBJ2-3; D ambiguous. The CDR3 sequence is 14 residues long. V lost 4 bases, J lost 1 base, and 9 bases lay in between. Germline assignment: CDR1 MGHRA and CDR2 YSYEKL. The chain's CDR3 is CASSLRLGTDTQYF. In DNA, the CDR3 is TGCGCCAGCAGCCTGAGACTTGGCACAGATACGCAGTATTTT.

The chain employs TRBV5-4 and TRBJ2-2, with TRBD1 matching 7 bases. Germline V gene sequence: CDR1 SGHNT, CDR2 YYREEE (reference sequence). This CDR3 has 15 amino acids. V gave up 5 bases and J gave up 0 bases; unmatched junction bases: 4. The DNA of the CDR3 is TGTGCCAGCAGTTGGACAGGATCGAACACCGGGGAGCTGTTTTTT. Translation gives CASSWTGSNTGELFF.

V gene TRBV28 combines with J gene TRBJ1-2, with D uncertain. V was trimmed by 3 bases and J by 9 bases, leaving 17 bases between them. This CDR3 contains 14 residues. Germline V gene lookup returns CDR1 MDHEN and CDR2 SYDVKM. CDR3 region: CASSLRRERSRYTF. The CDR3 bases are TGTGCCAGCAGTTTGCGCCGGGAAAGGTCTCGCTACACCTTC.

This chain links TRBV28 with TRBJ1-2; 8 nucleotides align to TRBD1. The CDR3 runs 13 residues. Germline V gene sequence: CDR1 MDHEN, CDR2 SYDVKM. V was clipped by 8 bases and J by 7 bases; unmatched bases: 9. CDR3 residues: CASRTGQGRGYTF. CDR3 bases: TGTGCCAGCCGGACAGGACAGGGCCGTGGCTACACCTTC.

V and J are TRBV4-1 and TRBJ2-7; TRBD1 is a possible D gene (6 bases). Germline CDR1 reads MGHRA; CDR2 reads YSYEKL. Trimming stripped 1 base from V and 7 bases from J, with 17 bases between. CDR3 length: 15 residues. CDR3 DNA sequence: TGCGCCAGCAGCCAAGCTCAAGGCAGGGGCCGGGAGCAGTACTTC. Translated: CASSQAQGRGREQYF.

This clone was seen a handful of times. V and J are TRBV19 and TRBJ2-1; TRBD1 or TRBD2 may be the D gene (5 bases each). Trimming removed 4 bases from V and 2 bases from J, with 12 bases in between. Per the germline V gene, CDR1 is LNHDA and CDR2 is SQIVND (reference sequence). The CDR3 runs 15 residues. The CDR3 coding sequence is TGTGCCAGTAGTAGCCCGGGACGGGCCTACAATGAGCAGTTCTTC. Residues: CASSSPGRAYNEQFF.

V and J are TRBV28 and TRBJ1-6; D unresolved. The CDR3 has 14 residues. The germline V gene has CDR1 MDHEN and CDR2 SYDVKM. Between the trimmed V and J ends, which lost 6 bases and 8 bases, there was a span of 14 bases. The CDR3 DNA reads TGTGCCAGCAGCCTCGCGCAGGATTATTCACCCCTCCACTTT. This translates into CASSLAQDYSPLHF. Filled out from reference TRBV28 and TRBJ1-6, the complete variable domain reads DVKVTQSSRYLVKRTGEKVFLECVQDMDHENMFWYRQDPGLGLRLIYFSYDVKMKEKGDIPEGYSVSREKKERFSLILESASTNQTSMYLCASSLAQDYSPLHFGNGTRLTVT.

This rearrangement joins TRBV27 to TRBJ2-6; no definite D call. The CDR3 has 16 residues. Per germline, CDR1 MNHEY and CDR2 SMNVEV (reference sequence). V shed 4 bases and J shed 0 bases, with 10 bases lying between them. CDR3 loop: CASSSVRGSGANVLTF. CDR3 coding DNA: TGTGCCAGCAGTTCCGTCCGTGGCTCTGGGGCCAACGTCCTGACTTTC.

This clone was seen many times. This chain joins TRBV19 and TRBJ2-3; weak D call: TRBD2 (5 bases). Germline V gene lookup returns CDR1 LNHDA and CDR2 SQIVND (reference sequence). The CDR3 is made up of 16 amino acids. Trimming removed 7 bases at V and 3 bases at J, with 20 bases between. The CDR3 sequence is CASTSLLGLGTDTQYF. The CDR3 coding sequence is TGTGCCAGTACCTCCCTTCTCGGACTTGGGACAGATACGCAGTATTTT.

The chain has TRBV27 and TRBJ2-7; 8 bases fit TRBD1. With 3 bases clipped from V and 2 bases from J, the junction kept 6 bases outside the gene matches. The CDR3 extends over 15 amino acids. Germline-derived CDR1 and CDR2 are MNHEY and SMNVEV (reference sequence). CDR3 nucleotides: TGTGCCAGCAGTTTTAGGACAGGGCCTACCTACGAGCAGTACTTC. As protein: CASSFRTGPTYEQYF.

This clone turned up a few times. This rearrangement joins TRBV2 to TRBJ2-5; D unclear. The CDR3 sequence is 11 residues long. Germline CDR1 is SNHLY and CDR2 is FYNNEI. Trimming shortened V by 4 bases and J by 5 bases, and 5 bases separated the two germline ends. As DNA, the CDR3 is TGTGCCAGCAGTGCAAGGGAGACCCAGTACTTC. Translation: CASSARETQYF.

The chain couples TRBV20-1 to TRBJ1-1, with D uncertain. This CDR3 comprises 11 residues. CDR1 is DFQATT, CDR2 SNEGSKA, per germline (reference sequence). Deletions cut 5 bases from V and 5 bases from J, with 9 bases between. The DNA for the CDR3 is TGCAGTGCTCTTAGGTTAACTGAAGCTTTCTTT. Translated, it gives CSALRLTEAFF.

The chain combines TRBV28 with TRBJ1-2; a possible D gene is TRBD1 (6 bases). CDR1 MDHEN and CDR2 SYDVKM come from the germline V gene. Deletions cut 7 bases from V and 8 bases from J, with 17 bases between. This CDR3 comprises 13 residues. The chain's CDR3 is CASNRSGANGYTF. The DNA of the CDR3 is TGTGCCAGCAACCGGTCGGGGGCAAACGGCTACACCTTC.

This chain joins TRBV7-2 and TRBJ2-3; D possibly corresponds to TRBD2 (5 bases). CDR1 is SGHTA, CDR2 FQGNSA, per germline. The CDR3 is 16 residues long. The germline V and J ends were trimmed by 1 base and 3 bases, with 14 bases remaining between them. DNA of the CDR3: TGTGCCAGCAGCTTAGAAGTAGTGAGGGCGACAGATACGCAGTATTTT. Translated: CASSLEVVRATDTQYF.

The rearrangement joins TRBV4-1 to TRBJ1-5; D not certain. Germline-derived CDR1 and CDR2 are MGHRA and YSYEKL. Trimming stripped 2 bases from V and 4 bases from J, with 18 bases between. CDR3 length equals 17 residues. The CDR3 DNA is TGCGCCAGCAGCCAACACCGAGGGCCGAGGTGGAATCAGCCCCAGCATTTT. Encoded protein: CASSQHRGPRWNQPQHF.

The V gene is TRBV2, the J gene TRBJ2-1; TRBD2 matches 11 bases. There are 14 residues in the CDR3. The V and J ends lost 5 bases and 5 bases, in that order; junction bases with no gene match: 2. Per the germline V gene, CDR1 is SNHLY and CDR2 is FYNNEI. In DNA form, the CDR3 reads TGTGCCAGCAGTCGGGGACTAGCGGACAATGAGCAGTTCTTC. The encoded protein is CASSRGLADNEQFF.

CDR3 sequence (DNA): TGCGCCAGCCGAAAGATAGGCACAGATACGCAGTATTTT. Its translation: CASRKIGTDTQYF. The chain joins TRBV5-1 to TRBJ2-3; D remains ambiguous. This CDR3 is 13 amino acids long. Per germline, CDR1 SGHRS and CDR2 YFSETQ. Between the trimmed V and J ends, which lost 7 bases and 1 base, there was a span of 10 bases.

The CDR3 sequence: CASSLDTGNSPLHF. The CDR3, as DNA: TGCGCCAGCAGCTTGGACACGGGTAATTCACCCCTCCACTTT. The rearrangement uses TRBV5-1 and TRBJ1-6; D is uncertain. The germline CDR1 and CDR2 sequences are SGHRS and YFSETQ. V was trimmed by 0 bases and J by 6 bases, leaving 7 bases between them. The CDR3 contains 14 residues.

The J gene is TRBJ2-7, the V gene TRBV28; a possible D gene is TRBD1 (5 bases). The CDR3 has 15 residues. V lost 2 bases to trimming and J lost 4 bases, with 15 bases between them. CDR1 and CDR2 (germline): MDHEN, SYDVKM. The DNA for the CDR3 is TGTGCCAGCAGTTTAGGGCAGGGCGCCTTTTACGAGCAGTACTTC. It codes for CASSLGQGAFYEQYF.

The V gene is TRBV30, the J gene TRBJ1-1; D is uncertain. The length of the CDR3 is 14 residues. The V gene's germline CDR1 is GTSNPN and CDR2 SVGIG (reference sequence). V lost 0 bases and J 2 bases, leaving 10 bases between the germline ends. The CDR3 DNA follows: TGTGCCTGGAGTGTTGGGCTGGATAACACTGAAGCTTTCTTT. This sequence encodes CAWSVGLDNTEAFF. Full variable domain (rest looked up from reference TRBV30 and TRBJ1-1): SQTIHQWPATLVQPVGSPLSLECTVEGTSNPNLYWYRQAAGRGLQLLFYSVGIGQISSEVPQNLSASRPQDRQFILSSKKLLLSDSGFYLCAWSVGLDNTEAFFGQGTRLTVV.

The rearrangement uses TRBV6-1 and TRBJ1-5; D not certain. CDR3 size: 14 residues. Trimming shortened V by 7 bases and J by 6 bases, and 16 bases separated the two germline ends. The V gene's germline CDR1 is MNHNS and CDR2 SASEGT. The CDR3 DNA reads TGTGCCAGCACCGACCCCCCGGTGGGTCAGCCCCAGCATTTT. Its protein is CASTDPPVGQPQHF.

The chain links TRBV10-3 to TRBJ2-3, with 12 positions matching TRBD2. The CDR3 has 14 residues. The J segment lost 4 bases and the V segment lost 7 bases, leaving 3 bases of the junction unmatched. Germline CDR1 ENHRY, CDR2 SYGVKD. DNA for the CDR3: TGTGCCATCAACAGACTAGCGGGGGCAGATACGCAGTATTTT. This sequence encodes CAINRLAGADTQYF.

With respect to this clone: In the same sample, other DNA sequences code for this CDR3. The gene calls are TRBV4-1 and TRBJ1-2, with 7 positions matching TRBD1. CDR3 size: 14 residues. Per germline, CDR1 MGHRA and CDR2 YSYEKL. Trimming at V came to 0 bases and at J to 7 bases, leaving 5 bases not matched to a gene. For the CDR3, the DNA is TGCGCCAGCAGCCAAGAAGACAGGGTGGGTGGCTACACCTTC. Encoded protein: CASSQEDRVGGYTF.

The J gene is TRBJ1-4, the V gene TRBV18, with 9 positions matching TRBD1. CDR3 size: 14 residues. The junction had 7 bases not matched to a gene; V was cut back by 6 bases and J by 8 bases. CDR1 is KGHSH, CDR2 LQKENI, per germline. In DNA form, the CDR3 reads TGTGCCAGCTCCCAGGACAGGGGTAACGAAAAACTGTTTTTT. It translates to CASSQDRGNEKLFF.

The chain links TRBV7-9 to TRBJ1-1; D not resolved. The germline V gene has CDR1 SEHNR and CDR2 FQNEAQ (reference sequence). The CDR3 spans 11 residues. The V gene lost 2 bases and the J gene lost 4 bases, with 2 bases spanning the gap. This CDR3 reads CASSLTTEAFF. In DNA form, the CDR3 reads TGTGCCAGCAGCTTAACCACTGAAGCTTTCTTT.